The 27 T cell receptor beta chains below were found in one sample sequenced in a study of T cell responses to AZD1222 COVID-19 vaccine. Measured with immunoSEQ multiplex PCR; TCRdb has only the in-frame clones, and not every one. The sample has about 210,000 clones, around 92% seen once. The input for sequencing was peripheral blood, taken on day 0 of AZD1222 vaccination. All receptors come from an adult in good health.

V gene TRBV7-2 combines with J gene TRBJ1-5, with TRBD1 identical over 8 bases. CDR1 and CDR2 from the germline V gene are SGHTA and FQGNSA. The length of the CDR3 is 15 residues. The J segment lost 4 bases and the V segment lost 3 bases, leaving 5 bases of the junction unmatched. CDR3 protein: CASSFSGQGNQPQHF. The CDR3, as DNA: TGTGCCAGCAGCTTTTCAGGACAGGGAAATCAGCCCCAGCATTTT.

The rearrangement joins TRBV10-3 to TRBJ2-7; D is unresolved. With 6 bases removed from V and 6 bases from J, the gap between germline ends came to 15 bases. This CDR3 comprises 13 residues. The V gene's germline CDR1 is ENHRY and CDR2 SYGVKD. The CDR3 DNA reads TGTGCCATCAGCGGCGCAGGCGTATCCGAGCAGTACTTC. Protein: CAISGAGVSEQYF.

The gene calls are TRBV4-1 and TRBJ2-3; tentative D call: TRBD2 (5 bases). V was clipped by 4 bases and J by 6 bases, with 17 bases between them. The CDR3 extends over 15 amino acids. CDR1 and CDR2 (germline): MGHRA, YSYEKL. The DNA for the CDR3 is TGCGCCAGCAGCCTTCCGACCGGGGTTCGTGATACGCAGTATTTT. Translating it yields CASSLPTGVRDTQYF.

Note on this clone: Other nucleotide sequences in the sample specify the same CDR3. CDR3 loop: CASSRLRTDTQYF. The CDR3 DNA reads as TGTGCCAGCTCCCGCCTTCGCACAGATACGCAGTATTTT. This chain uses TRBV12-3 or TRBV12-4 with TRBJ2-3; D not certain. The CDR3 consists of 13 residues. Trimming removed 8 bases from V and 1 base from J, with 10 bases in between.

The CDR3 here is CASSMAGFTDTQYF. For the CDR3, the DNA is TGTGCCAGCAGCATGGCAGGGTTCACAGATACGCAGTATTTT. The chain joins TRBV7-9 to TRBJ2-3, with D perhaps TRBD1 (5 bases). CDR1 is SEHNR, CDR2 FQNEAQ, per germline (reference sequence). Trimming removed 5 bases from V and 2 bases from J, with 11 bases in between. The CDR3 runs to 14 residues.

CDR3 amino acids: CASSLDGLDGYTF. The CDR3, as DNA: TGCGCCAGCAGCTTGGACGGACTAGATGGCTACACCTTC. This sequence joins TRBV5-1 and TRBJ1-2; D ambiguous. Looked up from germline, CDR1 is SGHRS and CDR2 is YFSETQ. The V end was cut by 0 bases, the J end by 6 bases, with 9 bases between. The CDR3 spans 13 residues.

The rearrangement links TRBV7-2 to TRBJ1-2, with a weak D call TRBD1 (5 bases). V was cut by 5 bases and J by 7 bases, with 14 bases left in between. Germline V lookup: CDR1 SGHTA, CDR2 FQGNSA. CDR3 length equals 13 residues. CDR3 loop: CASSPAGAIGYTF. The CDR3 DNA reads TGTGCCAGCAGCCCGGCTGGGGCGATTGGCTACACCTTC.

The CDR3 nucleotides read TGTGCCAGCAGTTACTCGGTCCAGGAGGGTTACAATGAGCAGTTCTTC. This codes for CASSYSVQEGYNEQFF. The rearrangement uses TRBV6-2 or TRBV6-3 and TRBJ2-1; maybe TRBD2 (6 bases). Germline CDR1 reads MNHEY; CDR2 reads SVGEGT. Deletions cut 0 bases from V and 4 bases from J, with 13 bases between. The CDR3 covers 16 residues.

On this clone itself: The identical CDR3 is also encoded by other nucleotide sequences in the sample. This chain connects TRBV6-5 to TRBJ1-5; possible D gene TRBD1, 6 bases. Germline V CDR1 and CDR2: MNHEY, SVGAGI. This CDR3 comprises 14 residues. V lost 0 bases to trimming and J lost 4 bases, with 7 bases between them. CDR3 in amino acids: CASSYSQGNQPQHF. CDR3 nucleotide sequence: TGTGCCAGCAGTTACTCCCAGGGGAATCAGCCCCAGCATTTT.

The J gene is TRBJ1-2, the V gene TRBV9, with TRBD1 identical over 11 bases. CDR3 length: 17 residues. With V trimmed by 3 bases and J by 3 bases, 10 bases remained unmatched. Germline values: CDR1 SGDLS, CDR2 YYNGEE. CDR3 nucleotides: TGTGCCAGCAGCGGACCGGGACAGGGGGAGGACGACTATGGCTACACCTTC. This sequence encodes CASSGPGQGEDDYGYTF.

The rearrangement uses TRBV24-1 and TRBJ2-2, with D hard to call. Germline CDR1 and CDR2: KGHDR and SFDVKD. This CDR3 comprises 16 residues. V was clipped by 1 base and J by 2 bases, with 10 bases between them. CDR3: CATSDLGWGNTGELFF. CDR3 sequence (DNA): TGTGCCACCAGTGATTTAGGCTGGGGAAACACCGGGGAGCTGTTTTTT.

The chain couples TRBV30 to TRBJ2-7, with D unresolved. The CDR3 spans 10 residues. In germline, CDR1 is GTSNPN, CDR2 SVGIG (reference sequence). V was shortened by 3 bases and J by 2 bases, with 2 bases between the two germline ends. CDR3 nucleotides: TGTGCCTGGAGCACCTACGAGCAGTACTTC. Protein sequence: CAWSTYEQYF.

The chain joins TRBV15 to TRBJ1-3, with a weak D call TRBD1 (6 bases). This CDR3 spans 15 amino acids. Germline CDR1 LNHNV, CDR2 YYDKDF (reference sequence). Trimming took 6 bases from V and 8 from J, leaving 20 bases between them. CDR3 loop: CATSSSRGLGDTIYF. In DNA, the CDR3 is TGTGCCACCAGTTCCTCCAGGGGTCTCGGGGACACCATATATTTT. Full variable domain (missing parts from reference TRBV15 and TRBJ1-3): DAMVIQNPRYQVTQFGKPVTLSCSQTLNHNVMYWYQQKSSQAPKLLFHYYDKDFNNEADTPDNFQSRRPNTSFCFLDIRSPGLGDTAMYLCATSSSRGLGDTIYFGEGSWLTVV.

This sequence joins TRBV7-2 and TRBJ1-1, with D perhaps matching TRBD1 (5 bases). The germline V gene has CDR1 SGHTA and CDR2 FQGNSA. CDR3 size: 13 residues. Trimming cost V 0 bases and J 7 bases, with 9 bases left between them. The CDR3 spells CASSLAEGLEAFF. CDR3 nucleotides: TGTGCCAGCAGCTTAGCGGAGGGGCTTGAAGCTTTCTTT.

In regard to this clone: The same CDR3 also results from other DNA sequences found in this sample. This chain connects TRBV5-4 to TRBJ1-4; TRBD1 is a possible D gene (6 bases). The germline V and J ends were trimmed by 2 bases and 0 bases, with 8 bases remaining between them. Germline-derived CDR1 and CDR2 are SGHNT and YYREEE (reference sequence). The CDR3 length is 15 residues. CDR3 sequence reads: CASSFGGTTNEKLFF. The CDR3 nucleotides read TGTGCCAGCAGCTTCGGGGGCACAACTAATGAAAAACTGTTTTTT.

V usage is TRBV5-1 and J usage is TRBJ2-5; possible D gene TRBD1, 5 bases. Trimming shortened V by 6 bases and J by 2 bases, and 11 bases separated the two germline ends. CDR1 is SGHRS and CDR2 is YFSETQ in the germline V gene. The CDR3 runs to 13 residues. In DNA, the CDR3 is TGCGCCAGCATCCAAGACAGTCAAGAGACCCAGTACTTC. This codes for CASIQDSQETQYF.

The chain carries TRBV2 and TRBJ1-3; 7 bases match TRBD1. Trimming at V came to 6 bases and at J to 2 bases, leaving 10 bases not matched to a gene. Germline values: CDR1 SNHLY, CDR2 FYNNEI. The CDR3 totals 16 residues. The CDR3 loop reads CASRPGTALPGNTIYF. As DNA, the CDR3 is TGTGCCAGCAGACCCGGGACAGCGCTCCCTGGAAACACCATATATTTT.

Notes on this clone: The junction and the germline gene differ at one end; a read error may be behind it. V usage is TRBV19 and J usage is TRBJ1-1; TRBD1 aligns across 10 bases. The germline V gene has CDR1 LNHDA and CDR2 SQIVND (reference sequence). This CDR3 comprises 15 residues. CDR3 in DNA: TGTGCAAGTAGGGCTCGACAGGGGGCGGACACTGAAGCTTTCTTT. This translates into CASRARQGADTEAFF.

Comment on this clone: The same CDR3 can be traced to other DNA sequences in this sample. The CDR3 bases are TGTGCCAGCAGCTTAGCAGGTGCTTATGGCTACACCTTC. As protein: CASSLAGAYGYTF. This rearrangement joins TRBV7-9 to TRBJ1-2; D is unresolved. CDR1 and CDR2 (germline): SEHNR, FQNEAQ (reference sequence). The CDR3 runs 13 residues. Deletions cut 0 bases from V and 5 bases from J, with 7 bases between.

This rearrangement joins TRBV3-1 (or the pseudogene TRBV3-2) to TRBJ2-1, with D tentatively TRBD2 (6 bases). V was shortened by 2 bases and J by 2 bases, with 19 bases between the two germline ends. The CDR3 length is 18 residues. Per germline, CDR1 LGHDT and CDR2 YNNKEL (reference sequence). The CDR3 nucleotides are TGTGCCAGCAGCCAAAATGCGGGGAATTTGAATCCCTACAATGAGCAGTTCTTC. Translated, it gives CASSQNAGNLNPYNEQFF.

The chain combines TRBV25-1 with TRBJ2-2, with D unresolved. The CDR3 sequence is 12 residues long. Between the trimmed V and J ends, which lost 6 bases and 9 bases, there was a span of 11 bases. Germline V gives CDR1 MGHDK, CDR2 SYGVNS. This chain's CDR3 is CASSTGRWELFF. The CDR3 DNA is TGTGCCAGCAGCACCGGACGGTGGGAGCTGTTTTTT.

The chain recombines TRBV19 with TRBJ1-1, with 9 bases lining up with TRBD1. With V trimmed by 4 bases and J by 2 bases, 2 bases remained unmatched. CDR3 size: 14 residues. Germline V gives CDR1 LNHDA, CDR2 SQIVND (reference sequence). The CDR3 DNA reads as TGTGCCAGTAGTAGGGACAGGGTTAACACTGAAGCTTTCTTT. This translates into CASSRDRVNTEAFF.

The chain uses TRBV7-2 and TRBJ1-3; TRBD1 is a possible D gene (6 bases). The CDR3 runs to 17 residues. In germline, CDR1 is SGHTA, CDR2 FQGNSA. The V gene lost 1 base and the J gene lost 0 bases, with 13 bases spanning the gap. The CDR3 region has the DNA TGTGCCAGCAGCTTAGTAGGACGGACAGTCTCTGGAAACACCATATATTTT. This encodes CASSLVGRTVSGNTIYF.

The V call is TRBV12-3 or TRBV12-4, the J call TRBJ2-3, with 7 bases lining up with TRBD1. The CDR3 length is 12 residues. Trimming at V came to 8 bases and at J to 1 base, leaving 0 bases not matched to a gene. CDR3 nucleotide sequence: TGTGCCAGCCAGGGGGGCACAGATACGCAGTATTTT. It translates to CASQGGTDTQYF.

J is TRBJ2-1 and V is TRBV5-1; no clear D gene. Trimming took off 9 bases at V and 0 bases at J, with 13 bases between the two ends. Germline assignment: CDR1 SGHRS and CDR2 YFSETQ. The CDR3 sequence is 14 residues long. The chain's CDR3 is CANRTSSSYNEQFF. In DNA form, the CDR3 reads TGCGCCAACCGAACTTCGAGCTCCTACAATGAGCAGTTCTTC. Together with reference TRBV5-1 and TRBJ2-1, the CDR3 gives the full variable domain: KAGVTQTPRYLIKTRGQQVTLSCSPISGHRSVSWYQQTPGQGLQFLFEYFSETQRNKGNFPGRFSGRQFSNSRSEMNVSTLELGDSALYLCANRTSSSYNEQFFGPGTRLTVL.

The chain couples TRBV25-1 to TRBJ2-1; 12 bases are shared with TRBD2. In germline, CDR1 is MGHDK, CDR2 SYGVNS. V dropped 6 bases and J dropped 8; count of bases not matched to a gene: 5. The CDR3 sequence is 14 residues long. The CDR3 sequence is CASRTSGGIHEQFF. CDR3 coding DNA: TGTGCCAGCAGAACTAGCGGGGGGATCCATGAGCAGTTCTTC.

The rearrangement links TRBV5-6 to TRBJ1-5, with 8 bases aligning to TRBD1. Germline V gene lookup returns CDR1 SGHDT and CDR2 YYEEEE. The CDR3 spans 14 residues. Losses at the gene ends were 4 bases for V and 6 bases for J; bases not matched to a gene: 6. This CDR3 is CASSRTGPGQPQHF. The CDR3 coding sequence is TGTGCCAGCAGCCGGACAGGGCCGGGTCAGCCCCAGCATTTT. Variable domain in full (rest from reference TRBV5-6 and TRBJ1-5): DAGVTQSPTHLIKTRGQQVTLRCSPKSGHDTVSWYQQALGQGPQFIFQYYEEEERQRGNFPDRFSGHQFPNYSSELNVNALLLGDSALYLCASSRTGPGQPQHFGDGTRLSIL.